This entry features one T cell receptor beta chain sequence. What this receptor recognizes is not known. No base-level quality is on record; no much larger clone is a single base apart. The library came from the immunoSEQ multiplex PCR assay. TCRdb provides this immuneACCESS table in a form limited to in-frame rearrangements. Some clones are lacking; in checked studies, under half of them reflect an unresolved V gene, and why the rest are absent is not known. This sample lists 95,000 to 150,000 clones; approximately 90% were detected once. More than 6.5% of the sample is taken by the ten largest. The data originate from a study of radiotherapy plus CTLA-4 blockade in lung cancer (dated by TCRdb to 2017 to 2018). Background for the entire study: Among the enrolled patients, approximately 18% had an objective response, and 31% reached disease control.

Overall study outcomes, separate from this receptor: Increased serum interferon-beta after radiation, together with early dynamic changes in blood T cell clones, were reported to be the strongest predictors of response. TCR clones derived from tumors expanded in peripheral blood after treatment with radiotherapy and ipilimumab.

Focal radiation therapy combined with CTLA-4 blockade (ipilimumab) was tested in patients with chemo-refractory metastatic non-small-cell lung cancer. The sample in question was peripheral blood, obtained from a patient treated with radiotherapy plus ipilimumab. The receptor's source is a human donor with non-small cell lung cancer that progressed on radiotherapy plus ipilimumab.

The CDR3: CAISDRGRNEKLFF. The sequenced DNA: TGTGCCATCAGTGATCGGGGGAGGAATGAAAAACTGTTTTTT. In this chain, TRBV10-3 is recombined with TRBJ1-4; TRBD1 is perhaps the D gene, given 5 matching bases. Sequences ENHRY (CDR1) and SYGVKD (CDR2) are obtained from the germline V gene. Cut back by 3 bases and 5 bases, the V and J ends lie 10 bases apart. The CDR3, cysteine through phenylalanine, is 14 amino acids long. Only the CDR3 portion is preserved as DNA: 42 bases, with reading frame beginning at the first base.